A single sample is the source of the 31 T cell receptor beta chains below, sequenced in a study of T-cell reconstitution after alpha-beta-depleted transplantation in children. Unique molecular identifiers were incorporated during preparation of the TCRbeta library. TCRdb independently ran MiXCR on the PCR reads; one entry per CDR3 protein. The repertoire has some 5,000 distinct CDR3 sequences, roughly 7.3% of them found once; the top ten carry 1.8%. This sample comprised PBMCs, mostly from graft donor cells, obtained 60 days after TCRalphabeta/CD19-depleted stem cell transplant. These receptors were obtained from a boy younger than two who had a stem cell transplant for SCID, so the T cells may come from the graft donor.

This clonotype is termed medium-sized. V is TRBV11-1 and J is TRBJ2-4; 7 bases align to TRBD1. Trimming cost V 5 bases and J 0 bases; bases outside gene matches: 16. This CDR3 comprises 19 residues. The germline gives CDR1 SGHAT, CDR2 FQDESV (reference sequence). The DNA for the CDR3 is TGTGCCAGCAGCCCGTTTACAGGGGTGCTCACCTTAGCCAAAAACATTCAGTACTTC. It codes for CASSPFTGVLTLAKNIQYF.

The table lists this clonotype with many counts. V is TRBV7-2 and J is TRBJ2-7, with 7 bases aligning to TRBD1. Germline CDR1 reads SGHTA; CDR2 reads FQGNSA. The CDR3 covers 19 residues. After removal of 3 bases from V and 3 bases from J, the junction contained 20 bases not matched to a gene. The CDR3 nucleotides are TGTGCCAGCAGCTTTAGGGACAGTATCCATCCCTGGGCCCTCTACGAGCAGTACTTC. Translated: CASSFRDSIHPWALYEQYF. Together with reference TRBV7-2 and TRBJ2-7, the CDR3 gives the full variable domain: GAGVSQSPSNKVTEKGKDVELRCDPISGHTALYWYRQSLGQGLEFLIYFQGNSAPDKSGLPSDRFSAERTGGSVSTLTIQRTQQEDSAVYLCASSFRDSIHPWALYEQYFGPGTRLTVT.

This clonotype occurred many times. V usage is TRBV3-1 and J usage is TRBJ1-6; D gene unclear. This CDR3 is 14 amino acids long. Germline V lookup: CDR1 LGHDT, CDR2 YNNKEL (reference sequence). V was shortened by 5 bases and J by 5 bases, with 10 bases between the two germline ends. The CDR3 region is CASSTLPDNSPLHF. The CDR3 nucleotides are TGTGCCAGCAGCACTCTTCCTGATAATTCACCCCTCCACTTT.

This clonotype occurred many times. Written as DNA, the CDR3 is TGTGCCAGCCAGAAAGTTGGAAACACTGAAGCTTTCTTT. It specifies CASQKVGNTEAFF. The chain has TRBV2 and TRBJ1-1; D remains unclear. Germline CDR1 and CDR2: SNHLY and FYNNEI. The CDR3 spans 13 residues. The V and J ends lost 8 bases and 2 bases respectively, with 12 bases between them.

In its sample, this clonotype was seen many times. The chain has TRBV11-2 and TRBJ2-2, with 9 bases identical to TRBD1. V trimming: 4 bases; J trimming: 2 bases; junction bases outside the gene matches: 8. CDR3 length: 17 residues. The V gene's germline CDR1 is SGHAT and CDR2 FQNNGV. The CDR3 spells CASSSVRDRVNTGELFF. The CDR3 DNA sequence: TGTGCCAGCAGCTCAGTCCGGGACAGGGTTAACACCGGGGAGCTGTTTTTT.

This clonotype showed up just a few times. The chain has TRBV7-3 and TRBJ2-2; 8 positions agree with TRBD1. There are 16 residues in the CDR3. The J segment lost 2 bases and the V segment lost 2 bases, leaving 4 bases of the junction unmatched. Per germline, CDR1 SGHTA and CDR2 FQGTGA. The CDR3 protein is CASSLGTGINTGELFF. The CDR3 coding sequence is TGTGCCAGCAGCTTAGGGACAGGTATCAACACCGGGGAGCTGTTTTTT.

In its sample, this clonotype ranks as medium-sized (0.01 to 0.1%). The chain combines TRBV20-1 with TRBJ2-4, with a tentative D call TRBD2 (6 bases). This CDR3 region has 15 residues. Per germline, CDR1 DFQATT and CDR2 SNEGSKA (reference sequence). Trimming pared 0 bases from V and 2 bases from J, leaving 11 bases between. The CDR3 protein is CSARDGGSPKNIQYF. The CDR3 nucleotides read TGCAGTGCTAGAGATGGGGGGAGTCCCAAAAACATTCAGTACTTC.

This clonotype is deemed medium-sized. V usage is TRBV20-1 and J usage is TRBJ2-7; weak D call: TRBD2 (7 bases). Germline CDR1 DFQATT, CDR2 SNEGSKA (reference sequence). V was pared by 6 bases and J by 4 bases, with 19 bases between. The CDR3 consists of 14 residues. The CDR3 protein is CSAPPGGHKYEQYF. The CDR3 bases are TGCAGTGCACCCCCGGGGGGACATAAGTACGAGCAGTACTTC.

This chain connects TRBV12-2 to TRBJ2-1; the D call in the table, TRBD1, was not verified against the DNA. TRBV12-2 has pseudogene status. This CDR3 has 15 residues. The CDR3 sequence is CASRSSGGYDNEQFF. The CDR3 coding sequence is TGTGCAAGTCGCTCTAGCGGGGGGTATGACAATGAGCAGTTCTTC.

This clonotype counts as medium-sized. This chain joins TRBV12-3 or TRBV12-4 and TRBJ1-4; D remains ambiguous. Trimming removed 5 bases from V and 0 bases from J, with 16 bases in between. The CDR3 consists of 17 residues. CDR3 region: CASSKTGYTPTNEKLFF. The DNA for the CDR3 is TGTGCCAGCAGTAAGACTGGGTACACTCCAACTAATGAAAAACTGTTTTTT.

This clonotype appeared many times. CDR3 in DNA: TGTGCCAGCAGCTTCGGGACTCCCGTGCCTGGGGCCAACGTCCTGACTTTC. Amino acids: CASSFGTPVPGANVLTF. The chain recombines TRBV7-3 with TRBJ2-6, with a weak D call TRBD2 (6 bases). V was shortened by 3 bases and J by 2 bases, with 14 bases between the two germline ends. The CDR3 totals 17 residues. Germline loops: CDR1 SGHTA, CDR2 FQGTGA. The full variable domain, completed using reference TRBV7-3 and TRBJ2-6, is GAGVSQTPSNKVTEKGKYVELRCDPISGHTALYWYRQSLGQGPEFLIYFQGTGAADDSGLPNDRFFAVRPEGSVSTLKIQRTERGDSAVYLCASSFGTPVPGANVLTFGAGSRLTVL.

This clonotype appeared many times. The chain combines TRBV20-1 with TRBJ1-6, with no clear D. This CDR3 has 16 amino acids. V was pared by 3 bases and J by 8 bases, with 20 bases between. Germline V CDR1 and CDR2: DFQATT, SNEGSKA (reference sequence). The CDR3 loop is CSASYQARTPYSPLHF. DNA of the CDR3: TGCAGTGCTAGTTACCAGGCCCGTACCCCTTATTCACCCCTCCACTTT.

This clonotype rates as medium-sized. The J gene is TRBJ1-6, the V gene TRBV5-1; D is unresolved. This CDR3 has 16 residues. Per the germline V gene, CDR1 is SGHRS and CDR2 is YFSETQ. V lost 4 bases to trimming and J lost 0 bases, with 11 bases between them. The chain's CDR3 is CASSMDRSSYNSPLHF. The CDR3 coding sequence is TGCGCCAGCAGCATGGACCGGAGCTCCTATAATTCACCCCTCCACTTT.

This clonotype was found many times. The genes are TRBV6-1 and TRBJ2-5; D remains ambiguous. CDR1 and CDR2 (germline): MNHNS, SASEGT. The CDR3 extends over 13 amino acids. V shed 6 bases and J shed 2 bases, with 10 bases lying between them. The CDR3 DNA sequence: TGTGCCAGCAGCGAACAGCTTCAAGAGACCCAGTACTTC. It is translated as CASSEQLQETQYF.

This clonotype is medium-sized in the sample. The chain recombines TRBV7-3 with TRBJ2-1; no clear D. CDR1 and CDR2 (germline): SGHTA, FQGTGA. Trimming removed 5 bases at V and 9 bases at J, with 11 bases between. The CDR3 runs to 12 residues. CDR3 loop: CASSPPRGEQFF. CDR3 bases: TGTGCCAGCAGCCCACCCAGAGGTGAGCAGTTCTTC.

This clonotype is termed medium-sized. CDR3 coding DNA: TGTGCCAGCAGCCAAGAGCGAGGAGGCAATCAGCCCCAGCATTTT. Translating it yields CASSQERGGNQPQHF. This chain links TRBV4-2 with TRBJ1-5; the D is unclear. Trimming removed 0 bases at V and 2 bases at J, with 8 bases between. Germline CDR1 is LGHNA and CDR2 is YNFKEQ. The CDR3 contains 15 residues.

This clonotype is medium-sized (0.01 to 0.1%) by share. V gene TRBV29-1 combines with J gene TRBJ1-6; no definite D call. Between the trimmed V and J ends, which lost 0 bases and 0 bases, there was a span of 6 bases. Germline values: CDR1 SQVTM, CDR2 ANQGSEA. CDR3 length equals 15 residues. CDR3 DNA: TGCAGCGTTGAAGATCTTAGCTCCTATAATTCACCCCTCCACTTT. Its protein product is CSVEDLSSYNSPLHF.

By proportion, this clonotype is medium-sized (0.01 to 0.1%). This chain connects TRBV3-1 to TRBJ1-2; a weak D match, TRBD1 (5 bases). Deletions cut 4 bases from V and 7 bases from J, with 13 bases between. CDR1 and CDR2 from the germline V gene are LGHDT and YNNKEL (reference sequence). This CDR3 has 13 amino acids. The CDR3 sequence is CASSRPTGGGYTF. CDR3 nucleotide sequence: TGTGCCAGCAGCCGCCCTACCGGGGGTGGCTACACCTTC.

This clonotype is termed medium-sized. The CDR3 protein is CASSSLGRETQYF. The CDR3 nucleotides are TGTGCCAGCAGTTCGCTTGGGCGGGAGACCCAGTACTTC. The rearrangement joins TRBV28 to TRBJ2-5; D is uncertain. The CDR3 covers 13 residues. V lost 4 bases to trimming and J lost 5 bases, with 11 bases between them. Germline values: CDR1 MDHEN, CDR2 SYDVKM. The full variable domain, in which reference TRBV28 and TRBJ2-5 provide the parts outside the CDR3, is DVKVTQSSRYLVKRTGEKVFLECVQDMDHENMFWYRQDPGLGLRLIYFSYDVKMKEKGDIPEGYSVSREKKERFSLILESASTNQTSMYLCASSSLGRETQYFGPGTRLLVL.

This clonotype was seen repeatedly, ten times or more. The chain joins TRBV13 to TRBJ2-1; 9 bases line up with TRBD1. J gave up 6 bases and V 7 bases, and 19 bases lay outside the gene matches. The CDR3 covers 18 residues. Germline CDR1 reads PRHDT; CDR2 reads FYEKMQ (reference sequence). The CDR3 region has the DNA TGTGCCAGCACCCTAAGGGATACAGGGGGCTTACGCTTCAATGAGCAGTTCTTC. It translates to CASTLRDTGGLRFNEQFF.

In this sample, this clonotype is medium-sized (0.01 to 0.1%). CDR3 amino acids: CASSVAGVGEQFF. The CDR3 DNA is TGTGCCAGCAGTGTGGCGGGGGTAGGTGAGCAGTTCTTC. The rearrangement joins TRBV6-4 to TRBJ2-1; 7 nucleotides match TRBD2. CDR3 length equals 13 residues. Trimming took 4 bases from V and 9 from J; bases not matched to a gene: 6. The germline CDR1 and CDR2 sequences are MRHNA and SNTAGT.

The CDR3 region is CASSRRHLCLEAFF. The CDR3 coding sequence is TGTGCCAGCAGCCGCAGGCACCTATGCCTTGAAGCTTTCTTT. J is TRBJ1-1 and V is TRBV4-2; D remains ambiguous. Germline-derived CDR1 and CDR2 are LGHNA and YNFKEQ. The length of the CDR3 is 14 residues. V was shortened by 4 bases and J by 7 bases, with 16 bases between the two germline ends.

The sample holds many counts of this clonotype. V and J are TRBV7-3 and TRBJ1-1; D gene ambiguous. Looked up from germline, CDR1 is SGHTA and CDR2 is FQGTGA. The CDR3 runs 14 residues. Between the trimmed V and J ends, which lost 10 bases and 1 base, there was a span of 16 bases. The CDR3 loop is CANDVGQQNTEAFF. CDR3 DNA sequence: TGTGCCAACGATGTCGGGCAGCAGAACACTGAAGCTTTCTTT. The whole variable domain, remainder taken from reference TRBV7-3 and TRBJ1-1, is GAGVSQTPSNKVTEKGKYVELRCDPISGHTALYWYRQSLGQGPEFLIYFQGTGAADDSGLPNDRFFAVRPEGSVSTLKIQRTERGDSAVYLCANDVGQQNTEAFFGQGTRLTVV.

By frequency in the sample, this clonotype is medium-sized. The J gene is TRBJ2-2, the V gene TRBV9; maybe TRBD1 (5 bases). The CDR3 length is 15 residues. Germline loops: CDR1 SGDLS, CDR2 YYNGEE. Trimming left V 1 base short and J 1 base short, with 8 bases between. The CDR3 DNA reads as TGTGCCAGCAGCGTACTTACAGGGAACACCGGGGAGCTGTTTTTT. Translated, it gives CASSVLTGNTGELFF.

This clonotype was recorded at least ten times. Here the CDR3 reads CASSLAVWSSRIISNTGELFF. The DNA for the CDR3 is TGTGCCAGCAGCTTAGCCGTCTGGTCCTCCCGAATCATATCGAACACCGGGGAGCTGTTTTTT. The chain combines TRBV7-9 with TRBJ2-2; D remains ambiguous. Germline loops: CDR1 SEHNR, CDR2 FQNEAQ (reference sequence). This CDR3 comprises 21 residues. Trimming stripped 0 bases from V and 0 bases from J, with 23 bases between.

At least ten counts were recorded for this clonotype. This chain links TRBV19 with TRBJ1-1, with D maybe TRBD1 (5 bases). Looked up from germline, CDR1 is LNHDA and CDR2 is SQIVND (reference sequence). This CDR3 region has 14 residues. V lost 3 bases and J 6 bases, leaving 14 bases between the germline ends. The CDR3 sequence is CASSIFRQGAEAFF. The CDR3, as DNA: TGTGCCAGTAGTATCTTCCGCCAGGGAGCTGAAGCTTTCTTT.

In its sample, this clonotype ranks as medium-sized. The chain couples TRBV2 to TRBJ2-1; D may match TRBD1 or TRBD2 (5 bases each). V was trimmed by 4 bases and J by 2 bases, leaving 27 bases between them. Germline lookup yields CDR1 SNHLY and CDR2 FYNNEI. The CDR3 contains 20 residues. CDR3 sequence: CASSVGRKFLQEVTYNEQFF. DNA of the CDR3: TGTGCCAGCAGTGTCGGTAGGAAATTCCTACAGGAGGTAACCTACAATGAGCAGTTCTTC.

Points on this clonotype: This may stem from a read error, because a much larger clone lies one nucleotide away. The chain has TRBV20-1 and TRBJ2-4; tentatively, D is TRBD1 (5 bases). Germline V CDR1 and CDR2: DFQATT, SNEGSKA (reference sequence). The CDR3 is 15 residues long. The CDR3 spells CCARRQWRTKNIQYF. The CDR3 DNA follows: TGCTGTGCTAGACGACAGTGGCGGACCAAAAACATTCAGTACTTC.

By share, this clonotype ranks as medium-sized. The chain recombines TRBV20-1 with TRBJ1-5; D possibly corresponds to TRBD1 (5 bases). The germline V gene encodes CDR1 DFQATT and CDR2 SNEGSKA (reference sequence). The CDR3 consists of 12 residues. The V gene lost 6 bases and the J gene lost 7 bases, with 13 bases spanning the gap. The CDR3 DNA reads TGCAGTGCAAGGGGAGTAGGGCAGCCCCAGCATTTT. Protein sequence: CSARGVGQPQHF.

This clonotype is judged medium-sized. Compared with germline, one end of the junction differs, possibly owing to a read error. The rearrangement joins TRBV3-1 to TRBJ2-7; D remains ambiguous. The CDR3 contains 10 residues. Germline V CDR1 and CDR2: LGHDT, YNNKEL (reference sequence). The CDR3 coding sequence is TGTGCCAGCAGCCAAGGATTCCTGGTCTTC. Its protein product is CASSQGFLVF.

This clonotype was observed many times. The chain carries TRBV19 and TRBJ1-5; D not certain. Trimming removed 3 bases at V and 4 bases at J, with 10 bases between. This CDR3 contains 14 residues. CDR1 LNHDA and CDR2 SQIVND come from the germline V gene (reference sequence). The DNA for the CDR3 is TGTGCCAGTAGTATTAAGTCGGGGAATCAGCCCCAGCATTTT. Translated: CASSIKSGNQPQHF.